This TCR beta chain was identified during a study of blood T cell repertoires in COVID-19. About the research overall: Collection of acute and convalescent COVID-19 samples took place in the United States, Italy and Spain.

This table comes from immunoSEQ multiplex PCR, and its TCRdb copy is limited to in-frame clones, with some not included. This table holds hundreds of thousands of clones, nearly 90% found once. The CDR3 is made up of 17 amino acids. Looked up from germline, CDR1 is MGHRA and CDR2 is YSYEKL. Deletions cut 0 bases from V and 0 bases from J, with 9 bases between. Participant age was about 18 to 95 years, and participants resided in around 24 US areas. Participant-given clinical history determined each cohort assignment. Input material: PBMCs or T cells enriched from blood (not recorded which). The sequence was obtained from a woman under 30 with acute COVID-19. This chain joins TRBV4-1 and TRBJ2-6, with D unresolved. The DNA for the CDR3 is TGCGCCAGCAGCCAAGATTTTGGAGACTCTGGGGCCAACGTCCTGACTTTC. Protein product: CASSQDFGDSGANVLTF.